These T cell receptor beta chains were read from a single sample in a study of blood T cell repertoires in COVID-19. Method: immunoSEQ multiplex PCR; TCRdb's copy keeps in-frame clones and lacks some. The data show hundreds of thousands of clones, 82% seen once. Material for sequencing was peripheral blood. Source of these receptors: a woman over 75 with active or convalescent COVID-19. CDR3s include the opening cysteine and the closing phenylalanine or tryptophan. D genes are given only for firm matches. Size tells how often a clone was seen (once, few, many) or the class of an expanded clone, and some rows leave it out.

size,D,J,V,DNA,CDR3
NA,TRBD2,TRBJ2-5,TRBV2,TGTGCCAGCCGGGGGGGATCTCGTGGGACCCAGTACTTC,CASRGGSRGTQYF
NA,TRBD1,TRBJ1-1,TRBV6-5,TGTGCCAGCAGTTATGGACAGGGGGGGACTGAAGCTTTCTTT,CASSYGQGGTEAFF
NA,TRBD1,TRBJ1-5,TRBV2,TGTGCCAGCAGGAAGACAGGGGGGTATAGCAATCAGCCCCAGCATTTT,CASRKTGGYSNQPQHF
NA,TRBD1,TRBJ1-1,TRBV28,TGTGCCAGCAGGCCAGGGGGCAGGAACACTGAAGCTTTCTTT,CASRPGGRNTEAFF
NA,TRBD1,TRBJ1-4,TRBV28,TGTGCCAGCAGTTCCCAGGGGGCGGCTAATGAAAAACTGTTTTTT,CASSSQGAANEKLFF
few,NA,TRBJ1-6,TRBV6-2/TRBV6-3,TGTGCCAGCAGTTACGGCAGGGTAAATTCACCCCTCCACTTT,CASSYGRVNSPLHF
NA,NA,TRBJ1-1,TRBV6-5,TGTGCCAGCAGTTACCTGGGAGGATTTGAAGCTTTCTTT,CASSYLGGFEAFF
few,NA,TRBJ1-1,TRBV7-9,TGTGCCAGCAGCTTAGAGAGGCATAACACTGAAGCTTTCTTT,CASSLERHNTEAFF
few,NA,TRBJ1-5,TRBV7-9,TGTGCCAGCAGGACAGACAGCAATCAGCCCCAGCATTTT,CASRTDSNQPQHF
few,TRBD1,TRBJ1-2,TRBV5-1,TGCGCCAGCAGCTCTCCGGGACAGGGGATGGTCAACTATGGCTACACCTTC,CASSSPGQGMVNYGYTF
NA,NA,TRBJ2-7,TRBV5-1,TGCGCCAGCAGCCTTAGCTCCTACGAGCAGTACTTC,CASSLSSYEQYF
NA,NA,TRBJ2-7,TRBV30,TGTGCCTGTACCACAGGGACCGAGCAGTACTTC,CACTTGTEQYF
few,NA,TRBJ1-1,TRBV6-5,TGTGCCACCTCGGGGGGGCGTGTGGCTTTCTTT,CATSGGRVAFF
NA,TRBD1,TRBJ2-4,TRBV6-5,TGTGCCAGCAGACCGATGGACAGGGAGAACATTCAGTACTTC,CASRPMDRENIQYF
NA,TRBD1,TRBJ1-5,TRBV29-1,TGCAGCGTTGTGACAGGGGTCAATCAGCCCCAGCATTTT,CSVVTGVNQPQHF
NA,TRBD1,TRBJ1-5,TRBV6-5,TGTGCCAGCAGGGATACAGGGGTTACCAATCAGCCCCAGCATTTT,CASRDTGVTNQPQHF
NA,NA,TRBJ2-4,TRBV19,TGTGCCAGTAGTGGTTCGCTAGCTGTGAACATTCAGTACTTC,CASSGSLAVNIQYF
NA,NA,TRBJ1-1,TRBV7-9,TGTGCCAGCAGCTTAGTGTTGCGGGGGTCGGTCACTGAAGCTTTCTTT,CASSLVLRGSVTEAFF
NA,NA,TRBJ2-1,TRBV18,TGTGCCAGCTCACCACCGGCGGGTGGCAGTGGCAATGAGCAGTTCTTC,CASSPPAGGSGNEQFF
once,TRBD1,TRBJ1-6,TRBV6-6,TGTGCCAGCAGTACCGGACAGGGTGGCTCACCCCTCCACTTT,CASSTGQGGSPLHF